These 27 T cell receptor beta chains originate from one sample sequenced in a study of T cell responses to AZD1222 COVID-19 vaccine. Clones were sequenced by immunoSEQ multiplex PCR, and TCRdb holds only the in-frame ones, with some missing. The repertoire holds 150,000 to 200,000 clones, with roughly nine tenths as singletons. The sample here was peripheral blood, taken on day 0 of AZD1222 vaccination. These receptors were taken from an adult in good health.

This clone was seen only a few times. For the CDR3, the DNA is TGCGCCAGCAGCTCAACAGCGACCTCGACTGAAGCTTTCTTT. This codes for CASSSTATSTEAFF. V is TRBV5-1 and J is TRBJ1-1, with D unclear. Germline CDR1 reads SGHRS; CDR2 reads YFSETQ. The CDR3 is made up of 14 amino acids. V lost 3 bases, J lost 5 bases, and 14 bases lay in between.

In nucleotides, the CDR3 is TGTGCCAGCAGTCTTAGACCGGGACTAGCGGGGGGGCGCTACGAGCAGTACGTC. Translating it yields CASSLRPGLAGGRYEQYV. V gene TRBV6-6 combines with J gene TRBJ2-7; 16 bases line up with TRBD2. The ends lost 5 bases at V and 3 bases at J; junction bases unmatched: 10. The CDR3 contains 18 residues. Germline V lookup: CDR1 MNHNY, CDR2 SVGAGI (reference sequence).

This chain links TRBV19 with TRBJ1-5; the D gene is possibly TRBD1 (5 bases). CDR3 length equals 13 residues. V lost 7 bases to trimming and J lost 3 bases, with 10 bases between them. Germline V gene data show CDR1 as LNHDA and CDR2 as SQIVND (reference sequence). The CDR3 DNA sequence: TGTGCCAGTACCCCCAGGGACAATCAGCCCCAGCATTTT. This encodes CASTPRDNQPQHF.

This clone appeared a single time. A much larger clonotype is one base distant, so this may be a read error. V is TRBV12-3 or TRBV12-4 and J is TRBJ2-6; D is unclear. There are 13 residues in the CDR3. Trimming pared 5 bases from V and 0 bases from J, leaving 2 bases between. CDR3 DNA: TGTGCCAGCAGTGGCTCTGGGGCCAACGTCCTGACTTTC. This codes for CASSGSGANVLTF.

In its sample, this clone was seen a few times. The chain uses TRBV19 and TRBJ2-6; 8 nucleotides agree with TRBD2. Germline trimming cut 5 bases from V and 0 bases from J; bases unmatched to any gene: 3. Germline V gene lookup returns CDR1 LNHDA and CDR2 SQIVND (reference sequence). This CDR3 comprises 16 residues. CDR3 amino acids: CASSGRGASGANVLTF. The CDR3 DNA is TGTGCCAGTAGTGGGCGGGGGGCCTCTGGGGCCAACGTCCTGACTTTC.

This chain's CDR3 is CASSQPQMNTEAFF. Written as DNA, the CDR3 is TGTGCCAGCAGCCAACCACAGATGAACACTGAAGCTTTCTTT. This sequence joins TRBV3-1 (or the pseudogene TRBV3-2) and TRBJ1-1; the D is unclear. Germline V gives CDR1 LGHDT, CDR2 YNNKEL (reference sequence). V shed 2 bases and J shed 0 bases, with 7 bases lying between them. The CDR3 is made up of 14 amino acids.

The chain uses TRBV27 and TRBJ1-4, with unresolved D. The V end was cut by 4 bases, the J end by 0 bases, with 9 bases between. CDR3 length: 15 amino acids. Germline V CDR1 and CDR2: MNHEY, SMNVEV (reference sequence). The CDR3 DNA sequence: TGTGCCAGCAGTTCGAGCCTCGCAACTAATGAAAAACTGTTTTTT. This encodes CASSSSLATNEKLFF.

The gene calls are TRBV5-1 and TRBJ2-7; a weak D match, TRBD1 (5 bases). CDR3 length: 13 amino acids. Trimming took 0 bases from V and 4 from J, leaving 8 bases between them. CDR1 is SGHRS and CDR2 is YFSETQ in the germline V gene. CDR3 protein: CASSLETAYEQYF. In DNA form, the CDR3 reads TGCGCCAGCAGCTTGGAGACAGCGTACGAGCAGTACTTC.

This chain joins TRBV16 and TRBJ2-7; D not certain. The length of the CDR3 is 12 residues. Deletions cut 4 bases from V and 0 bases from J, with 4 bases between. Germline V gene sequence: CDR1 KGHSY, CDR2 FQNENV. CDR3 protein: CASSLISYEQYF. The CDR3 DNA follows: TGTGCCAGCAGCCTCATCTCCTACGAGCAGTACTTC.

V usage is TRBV15 and J usage is TRBJ1-3; no clear D gene. The CDR3 is 15 residues long. The germline CDR1 and CDR2 sequences are LNHNV and YYDKDF (reference sequence). Trimming left V 0 bases short and J 1 base short, with 7 bases between. The CDR3 reads CATSRDIGSGNTIYF. Here the CDR3 DNA reads TGTGCCACCAGCAGAGATATAGGGTCTGGAAACACCATATATTTT.

This chain uses TRBV21-1 with TRBJ1-3; whether TRBD1, the table's D call, matches the DNA was not checked. TRBV21-1 is given as a pseudogene. The CDR3 sequence is 17 residues long. The CDR3 loop reads CASSKAQGRVPGNTIYF. CDR3 sequence (DNA): TGTGCCAGCAGCAAAGCGCAGGGAAGGGTTCCTGGAAACACCATATATTTT.

The rearrangement joins TRBV29-1 to TRBJ1-5, with D perhaps matching TRBD1 (6 bases). CDR3 size: 13 residues. Trimming left V 6 bases short and J 0 bases short, with 9 bases between. Germline V gene sequence: CDR1 SQVTM, CDR2 ANQGSEA. CDR3 in DNA: TGCAGCGTCAACAGGGATAGCAATCAGCCCCAGCATTTT. This encodes CSVNRDSNQPQHF. The full variable domain, with the rest looked up from reference TRBV29-1 and TRBJ1-5, is SAVISQKPSRDICQRGTSLTIQCQVDSQVTMMFWYRQQPGQSLTLIATANQGSEATYESGFVIDKFPISRPNLTFSTLTVSNMSPEDSSIYLCSVNRDSNQPQHFGDGTRLSIL.

The CDR3 reads CASLPARLAGGTYEQYF. DNA for the CDR3: TGTGCCAGCCTCCCGGCCCGCTTAGCGGGGGGGACCTACGAGCAGTACTTC. V gene TRBV7-9 combines with J gene TRBJ2-7; TRBD2 matches at 11 bases. Trimming took 8 bases from V and 2 from J; bases not matched to a gene: 14. There are 17 residues in the CDR3. Germline V lookup: CDR1 SEHNR, CDR2 FQNEAQ (reference sequence).

This chain joins TRBV25-1 and TRBJ2-5; 7 bases fit TRBD2. The CDR3 is 13 residues long. Germline V lookup: CDR1 MGHDK, CDR2 SYGVNS. V shed 5 bases, J shed 5 bases, and the junction held 5 bases outside the gene matches. In nucleotides, the CDR3 is TGTGCCAGCAGTTGGGGGGGAGAGGAGACCCAGTACTTC. It specifies CASSWGGEETQYF. The full variable domain, completed using reference TRBV25-1 and TRBJ2-5, is EADIYQTPRYLVIGTGKKITLECSQTMGHDKMYWYQQDPGMELHLIHYSYGVNSTEKGDLSSESTVSRIRTEHFPLTLESARPSHTSQYLCASSWGGEETQYFGPGTRLLVL.

This clone was seen a single time. This rearrangement joins TRBV14 to TRBJ2-3, with 7 bases identical to TRBD1. CDR1 SGHDN and CDR2 FVKESK come from the germline V gene. The CDR3 consists of 13 residues. V shed 1 base and J 8 bases; nucleotides not matched to a gene: 3. The CDR3 sequence is CASSQGQGATQYF. DNA of the CDR3: TGTGCCAGCAGCCAAGGACAGGGCGCTACGCAGTATTTT.

The chain recombines TRBV10-3 with TRBJ1-1, with D possibly being TRBD1 (6 bases). The V and J ends lost 10 bases and 1 base respectively, with 7 bases between them. Germline CDR1 ENHRY, CDR2 SYGVKD. This CDR3 comprises 11 residues. The CDR3 DNA reads TGTGCCAGCAGGGGGAACACTGAAGCTTTCTTT. Its translation: CASRGNTEAFF.

This chain uses TRBV6-5 with TRBJ1-5; 10 bases are shared with TRBD1. This CDR3 is built from 15 residues. Germline lookup yields CDR1 MNHEY and CDR2 SVGAGI. Trimming removed 6 bases from V and 4 bases from J; junction bases left unmatched: 6. As DNA, the CDR3 is TGTGCCAGCAGGAGACAGGGGGCTAGTAATCAGCCCCAGCATTTT. Translation gives CASRRQGASNQPQHF.

This clone was observed once. The chain employs TRBV6-5 and TRBJ1-1; no firm D call. The V end was cut by 7 bases, the J end by 0 bases, with 3 bases between. The CDR3 runs 11 residues. Germline CDR1 MNHEY, CDR2 SVGAGI. The CDR3 nucleotides read TGTGCCAGCATGCTGAACACTGAAGCTTTCTTT. Residues: CASMLNTEAFF.

Written as DNA, the CDR3 is TGTGCCAGCAGTTACTCGAGGGGGGCAGGCAATGAGCAGTTCTTC. As protein: CASSYSRGAGNEQFF. The genes are TRBV6-5 and TRBJ2-1, with D possibly being TRBD1 or TRBD2 (6 bases each). From germline, CDR1 is MNHEY and CDR2 SVGAGI. This CDR3 comprises 15 residues. Trimming cost V 0 bases and J 6 bases, with 12 bases left between them.

The genes are TRBV18 and TRBJ1-5; TRBD1 aligns across 8 bases. In germline, CDR1 is KGHSH, CDR2 LQKENI. V was clipped by 5 bases and J by 5 bases; unmatched bases: 5. The CDR3 is made up of 14 amino acids. CDR3 in amino acids: CASSSTGEDQPQHF. Written as DNA, the CDR3 is TGTGCCAGCTCATCGACAGGGGAGGATCAGCCCCAGCATTTT.

V usage is TRBV6-2 or TRBV6-3 and J usage is TRBJ2-2, with 8 bases matching TRBD2. The CDR3 has 14 residues. The junction had 5 bases not matched to a gene; V was cut back by 4 bases and J by 7 bases. CDR1 MNHEY and CDR2 SVGEGT come from the germline V gene. The CDR3 loop reads CASSSGLAGGELFF. The CDR3 nucleotides read TGTGCCAGCAGTTCTGGACTAGCTGGCGGGGAGCTGTTTTTT.

Concerning this clone itself: At one boundary the junction diverges from the germline segment, which might be a read error. J is TRBJ2-1 and V is TRBV7-7; 8 bases are shared with TRBD2. The germline V gene has CDR1 SSHAT and CDR2 FNYEAQ (reference sequence). The CDR3 spans 13 residues. The CDR3 here is CASSFPGGGEQFF. Here the CDR3 DNA reads TGTGCTAGCAGCTTTCCCGGGGGGGGTGAGCAGTTCTTC.

The chain carries TRBV6-2 or TRBV6-3 and TRBJ1-2, with TRBD1 matching 7 bases. Germline V gene lookup returns CDR1 MNHEY and CDR2 SVGEGT. CDR3 length: 15 residues. J lost 2 bases, V lost 5 bases, and 8 bases had no gene match. This CDR3 reads CASSAGTEENYGYTF. The CDR3 DNA reads TGTGCCAGCAGTGCCGGGACAGAAGAAAACTATGGCTACACCTTC.

The genes are TRBV6-1 and TRBJ2-7, with D possibly TRBD1 on 5 matching bases. V shed 3 bases and J shed 2 bases, with 14 bases lying between them. The CDR3 is made up of 15 amino acids. The germline CDR1 and CDR2 sequences are MNHNS and SASEGT. CDR3 sequence (DNA): TGTGCCAGCAGTGAGGCTTGGCAGGGCCCCTACGAGCAGTACGTC. Translating gives CASSEAWQGPYEQYV.

The gene calls are TRBV13 and TRBJ1-6; D is unclear. V lost 2 bases and J 4 bases, leaving 6 bases between the germline ends. Per the germline V gene, CDR1 is PRHDT and CDR2 is FYEKMQ (reference sequence). The CDR3 has 14 amino acids. This chain's CDR3 is CASSLTDYNSPLHF. CDR3 bases: TGTGCCAGCAGCTTAACGGATTATAATTCACCCCTCCACTTT.

This clone was seen once. V is TRBV7-2 and J is TRBJ1-3; TRBD1 agrees at 8 bases. Losses at the gene ends were 5 bases for V and 2 bases for J; bases not matched to a gene: 8. The CDR3 spans 16 residues. The germline V gene has CDR1 SGHTA and CDR2 FQGNSA. In nucleotides, the CDR3 is TGTGCCAGCAGCCCCGCCCGACAGGGGACTGGAAACACCATATATTTT. As protein: CASSPARQGTGNTIYF.

V gene TRBV9 combines with J gene TRBJ2-3; D gene unclear. V was clipped by 3 bases and J by 0 bases, with 11 bases between them. CDR1 and CDR2 (germline): SGDLS, YYNGEE. The CDR3 sequence is 15 residues long. CDR3 DNA: TGTGCCAGCAGCGCCGACGTAACTAGCACAGATACGCAGTATTTT. Protein product: CASSADVTSTDTQYF.